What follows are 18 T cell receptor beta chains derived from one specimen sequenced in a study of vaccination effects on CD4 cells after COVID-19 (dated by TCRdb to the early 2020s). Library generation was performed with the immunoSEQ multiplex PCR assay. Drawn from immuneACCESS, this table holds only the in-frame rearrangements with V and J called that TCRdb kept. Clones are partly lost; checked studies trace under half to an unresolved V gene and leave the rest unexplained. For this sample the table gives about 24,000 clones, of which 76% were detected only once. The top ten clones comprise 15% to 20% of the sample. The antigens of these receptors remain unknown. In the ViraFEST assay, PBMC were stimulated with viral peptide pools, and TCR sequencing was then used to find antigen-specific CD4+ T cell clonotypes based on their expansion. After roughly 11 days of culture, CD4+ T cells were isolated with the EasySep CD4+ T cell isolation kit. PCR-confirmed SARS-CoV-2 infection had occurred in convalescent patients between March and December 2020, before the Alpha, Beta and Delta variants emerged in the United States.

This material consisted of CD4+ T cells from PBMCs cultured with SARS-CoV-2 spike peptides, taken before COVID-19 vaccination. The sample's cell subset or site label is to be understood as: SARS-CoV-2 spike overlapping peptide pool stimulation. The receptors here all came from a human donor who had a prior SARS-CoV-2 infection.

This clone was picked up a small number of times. The CDR3 nucleotides read TGTGCCAGCAGGGACCTGTCGCGGAACACTGAAGCTTTCTTT. Translation: CASRDLSRNTEAFF. V gene TRBV6-4 combines with J gene TRBJ1-1; D gene ambiguous. The CDR3 runs 14 residues. The germline gives CDR1 MRHNA, CDR2 SNTAGT. Trimming stripped 6 bases from V and 1 base from J, with 12 bases between.

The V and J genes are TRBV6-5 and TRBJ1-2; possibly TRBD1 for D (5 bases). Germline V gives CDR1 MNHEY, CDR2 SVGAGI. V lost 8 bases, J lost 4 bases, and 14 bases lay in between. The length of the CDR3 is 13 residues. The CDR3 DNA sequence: TGTGCCAGCCGAAATCCAGGGATCTATGGCTACACCTTC. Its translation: CASRNPGIYGYTF.

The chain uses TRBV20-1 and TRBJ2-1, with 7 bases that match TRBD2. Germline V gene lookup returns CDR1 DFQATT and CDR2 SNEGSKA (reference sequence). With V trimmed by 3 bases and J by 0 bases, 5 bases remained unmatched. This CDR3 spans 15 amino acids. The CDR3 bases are TGCAGTGCTAGTGGGCGGGAGTCCTCCTACAATGAGCAGTTCTTC. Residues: CSASGRESSYNEQFF.

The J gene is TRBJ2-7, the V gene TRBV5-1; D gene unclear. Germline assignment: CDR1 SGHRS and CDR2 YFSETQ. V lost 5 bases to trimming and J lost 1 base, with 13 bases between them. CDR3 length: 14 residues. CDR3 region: CASSLTWVSYEQYF. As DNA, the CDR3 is TGCGCCAGCAGTCTGACATGGGTATCCTACGAGCAGTACTTC.

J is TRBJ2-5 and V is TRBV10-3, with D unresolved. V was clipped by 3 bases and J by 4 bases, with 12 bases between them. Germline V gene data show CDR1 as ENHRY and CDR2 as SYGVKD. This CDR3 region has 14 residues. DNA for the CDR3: TGTGCCATCAGTGACCAAGTAACGGGAGAGACCCAGTACTTC. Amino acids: CAISDQVTGETQYF.

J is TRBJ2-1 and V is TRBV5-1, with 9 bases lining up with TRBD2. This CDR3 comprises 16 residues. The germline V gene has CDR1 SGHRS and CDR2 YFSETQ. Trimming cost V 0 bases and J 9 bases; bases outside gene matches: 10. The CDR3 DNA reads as TGCGCCAGCAGCTTGGAAGGCGGGGGGGCCTATATTGAGCAGTTCTTC. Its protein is CASSLEGGGAYIEQFF.

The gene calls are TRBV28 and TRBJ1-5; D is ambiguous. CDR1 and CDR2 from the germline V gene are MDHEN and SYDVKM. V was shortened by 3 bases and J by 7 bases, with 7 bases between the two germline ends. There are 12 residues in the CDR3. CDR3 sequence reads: CASSFSGQPQHF. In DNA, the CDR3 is TGTGCCAGCAGTTTCTCTGGACAGCCCCAGCATTTT. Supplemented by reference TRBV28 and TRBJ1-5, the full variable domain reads DVKVTQSSRYLVKRTGEKVFLECVQDMDHENMFWYRQDPGLGLRLIYFSYDVKMKEKGDIPEGYSVSREKKERFSLILESASTNQTSMYLCASSFSGQPQHFGDGTRLSIL.

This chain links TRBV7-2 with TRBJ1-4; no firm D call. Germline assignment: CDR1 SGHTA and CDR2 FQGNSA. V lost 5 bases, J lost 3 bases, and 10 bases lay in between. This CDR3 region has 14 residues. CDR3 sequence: CASSPTGPNEKLFF. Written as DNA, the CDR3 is TGTGCCAGCAGCCCGACTGGCCCTAATGAAAAACTGTTTTTT.

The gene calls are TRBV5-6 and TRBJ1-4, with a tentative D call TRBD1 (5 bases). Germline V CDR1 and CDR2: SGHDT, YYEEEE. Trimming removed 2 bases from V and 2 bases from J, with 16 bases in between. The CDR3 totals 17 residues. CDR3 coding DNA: TGTGCCAGCAGCTTAAACAAGGGGTTGTGGACTAATGAAAAACTGTTTTTT. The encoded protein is CASSLNKGLWTNEKLFF.

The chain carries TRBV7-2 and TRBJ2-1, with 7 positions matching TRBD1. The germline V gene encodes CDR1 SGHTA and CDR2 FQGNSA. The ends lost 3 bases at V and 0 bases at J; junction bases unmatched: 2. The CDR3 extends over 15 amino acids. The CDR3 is CASSFAGGSYNEQFF. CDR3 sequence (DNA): TGTGCCAGCAGCTTCGCAGGGGGCTCCTACAATGAGCAGTTCTTC.

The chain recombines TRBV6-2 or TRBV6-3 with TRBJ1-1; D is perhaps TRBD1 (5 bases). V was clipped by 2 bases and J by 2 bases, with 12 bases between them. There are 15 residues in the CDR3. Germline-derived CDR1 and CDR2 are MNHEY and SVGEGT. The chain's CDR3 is CASSYPRDGNTEAFF. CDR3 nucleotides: TGTGCCAGCAGTTACCCCAGGGACGGTAACACTGAAGCTTTCTTT.

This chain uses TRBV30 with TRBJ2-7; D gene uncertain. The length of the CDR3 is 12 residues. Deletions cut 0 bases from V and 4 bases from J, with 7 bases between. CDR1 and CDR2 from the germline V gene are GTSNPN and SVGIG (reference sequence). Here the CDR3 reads CAWSVRGYEQYF. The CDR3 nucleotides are TGTGCCTGGAGTGTACGAGGATACGAGCAGTACTTC.

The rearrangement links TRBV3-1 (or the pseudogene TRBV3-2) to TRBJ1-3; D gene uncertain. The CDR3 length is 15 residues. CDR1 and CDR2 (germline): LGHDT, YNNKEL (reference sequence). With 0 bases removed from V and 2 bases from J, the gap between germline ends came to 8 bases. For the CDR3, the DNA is TGTGCCAGCAGCCAAGATTCTCGGCCTGGAAACACCATATATTTT. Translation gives CASSQDSRPGNTIYF.

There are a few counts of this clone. CDR3 region: CSGREDNYGYTF. The CDR3 region has the DNA TGCAGCGGAAGGGAGGATAACTATGGCTACACCTTC. V and J are TRBV29-1 and TRBJ1-2; D is undetermined. This CDR3 region has 12 residues. CDR1 is SQVTM and CDR2 is ANQGSEA in the germline V gene. Trimming took off 7 bases at V and 1 base at J, with 10 bases between the two ends.

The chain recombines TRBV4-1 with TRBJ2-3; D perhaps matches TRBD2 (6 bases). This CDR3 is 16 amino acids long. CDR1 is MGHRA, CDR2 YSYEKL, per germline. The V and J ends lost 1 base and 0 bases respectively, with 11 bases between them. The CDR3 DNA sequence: TGCGCCAGCAGCCAAGCAGTTAGCGGTAGCACAGATACGCAGTATTTT. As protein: CASSQAVSGSTDTQYF.

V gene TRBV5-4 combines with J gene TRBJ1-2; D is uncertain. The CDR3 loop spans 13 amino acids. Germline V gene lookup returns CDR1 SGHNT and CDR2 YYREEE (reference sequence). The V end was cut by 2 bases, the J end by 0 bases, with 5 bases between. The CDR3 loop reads CASSFTANYGYTF. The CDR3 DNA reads TGTGCCAGCAGCTTCACAGCTAACTATGGCTACACCTTC.

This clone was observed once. The DNA for the CDR3 is TGTGCCAGCGAACGACCACACCTATTGGGGCAGGGTGGATACGAGCAGTACTTC. Translating it yields CASERPHLLGQGGYEQYF. The chain has TRBV12-1 and TRBJ2-7; the DNA was not compared with TRBD1, the D call given in the table. TRBV12-1 is a pseudogene. The CDR3 is made up of 18 amino acids.

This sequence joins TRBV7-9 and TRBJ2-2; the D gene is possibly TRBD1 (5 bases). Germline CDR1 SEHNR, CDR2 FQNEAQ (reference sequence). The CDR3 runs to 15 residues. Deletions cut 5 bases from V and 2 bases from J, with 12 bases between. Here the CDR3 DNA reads TGTGCCAGCAGCCATACCCAGGGAAACACCGGGGAGCTGTTTTTT. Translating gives CASSHTQGNTGELFF.